This T cell receptor beta chain was recovered during a study of T cell repertoires in cytomegalovirus infection. About the research overall: Indicated by public TCR beta signatures were CMV infection and matching HLA type.

TCRdb re-called the reads through MiXCR, storing one row per CDR3 protein. The sample has about 740,000 distinct CDR3 sequences; about 40% are singletons. This clonotype has only one observation. The sample was PBMCs. This clonotype was sampled from a human donor in good health (CMV status not recorded). Some clones in this sample may be carry-over from other donors' samples.

The CDR3 DNA reads TGTGCCAGCTCACCGGGGACAGGGCCAGAGACCCAGTACTTC. It is translated as CASSPGTGPETQYF. The chain is built from TRBV18 and TRBJ2-5; 9 bases match TRBD1. CDR1 is KGHSH, CDR2 LQKENI, per germline. CDR3 length equals 14 residues. The junction had 3 bases not matched to a gene; V was cut back by 3 bases and J by 4 bases.